What follows is one TCR beta chain and its context. Germline CDR1 is SGHRS and CDR2 is YFSETQ. Trimming left V 2 bases short and J 7 bases short, with 13 bases between. The CDR3 loop spans 14 amino acids. Method: immunoSEQ multiplex PCR; TCRdb's copy keeps in-frame clones and lacks some. The table shows some 29,000 clones, with 70% to 90% occurring only once. The data were obtained in a study of blood T cell repertoires in COVID-19. About the research overall: Spain, Italy and the United States supplied samples that represented acute and convalescent COVID-19.

The sequence was obtained from a woman over 75 with COVID-19, enrolled during active disease. Sequenced input: peripheral blood. The chain uses TRBV5-1 and TRBJ2-1; TRBD2 is a possible D gene (6 bases). The CDR3 nucleotides are TGCGCCAGCAGCTTTAGAATAGCGGATAATGAGCAGTTCTTC. This translates into CASSFRIADNEQFF.